The 18 T cell receptor beta chains below were found in one sample sequenced in a study of OX40 agonist ivuxolimab in advanced cancers. Some clones are missing from TCRdb's copy, which holds only in-frame ones; the method was immunoSEQ multiplex PCR. Found here are over 20,000 clones, approximately 85% of them singletons; the top ten hold under 40%. The sample consisted of CD4+ or CD8+ T cells sorted from blood, taken in a trial of the OX40 agonist ivuxolimab. The source of these receptors is an adult with an advanced solid tumor such as melanoma, head and neck, liver or kidney cancer.

The chain uses TRBV9 and TRBJ2-1; 12 nucleotides align to TRBD2. Unmatched junction bases numbered 5, after V lost 0 bases and J lost 7 bases. Looked up from germline, CDR1 is SGDLS and CDR2 is YYNGEE. CDR3 length equals 16 residues. The chain's CDR3 is CASSVDSLAGGNEQFF. DNA of the CDR3: TGTGCCAGCAGCGTAGATTCTCTAGCGGGGGGGAATGAGCAGTTCTTC.

This chain connects TRBV9 to TRBJ1-6; D gene ambiguous. This CDR3 contains 14 residues. The germline CDR1 and CDR2 sequences are SGDLS and YYNGEE. Between the trimmed V and J ends, which lost 4 bases and 7 bases, there was a span of 12 bases. CDR3 sequence: CASSPQRGNSPLHF. As DNA, the CDR3 is TGTGCCAGCAGCCCTCAAAGAGGGAATTCACCCCTCCACTTT.

This chain links TRBV19 with TRBJ2-7; 7 nucleotides line up with TRBD1. This CDR3 has 14 amino acids. Germline V lookup: CDR1 LNHDA, CDR2 SQIVND (reference sequence). V lost 5 bases to trimming and J lost 3 bases; unmatched junction nucleotides: 7. CDR3 amino acids: CASSPGDRIYEQYF. CDR3 DNA sequence: TGTGCCAGTAGTCCAGGGGACAGAATCTACGAGCAGTACTTC.

The chain has TRBV29-1 and TRBJ1-2, with D unclear. Trimming took off 0 bases at V and 2 bases at J, with 19 bases between the two ends. This CDR3 has 17 amino acids. Per the germline V gene, CDR1 is SQVTM and CDR2 is ANQGSEA. CDR3 amino acids: CSVEDLTPDAVNYGYTF. CDR3 coding DNA: TGCAGCGTTGAAGATCTCACTCCTGACGCAGTAAACTATGGCTACACCTTC. Variable domain in full (rest from reference TRBV29-1 and TRBJ1-2): SAVISQKPSRDICQRGTSLTIQCQVDSQVTMMFWYRQQPGQSLTLIATANQGSEATYESGFVIDKFPISRPNLTFSTLTVSNMSPEDSSIYLCSVEDLTPDAVNYGYTFGSGTRLTVV.

The V call is TRBV5-1, the J call TRBJ1-2; tentative D call: TRBD1 (6 bases). Per the germline V gene, CDR1 is SGHRS and CDR2 is YFSETQ. Deletions cut 3 bases from V and 8 bases from J, with 11 bases between. The CDR3 is 12 amino acids. The CDR3 DNA reads TGCGCCAGCAGCTCCTACAGGGACGGCTACACCTTC. Translating gives CASSSYRDGYTF.

This chain joins TRBV6-5 and TRBJ1-1; no definite D call. V shed 3 bases and J shed 5 bases, with 13 bases lying between them. The CDR3 extends over 14 amino acids. Germline-derived CDR1 and CDR2 are MNHEY and SVGAGI. The CDR3 sequence: CASSYRSLGTEAFF. The CDR3 nucleotides are TGTGCCAGCAGTTATCGGTCCCTGGGGACTGAAGCTTTCTTT.

The chain combines TRBV7-6 with TRBJ2-1; 7 bases fit TRBD2. The CDR3 is made up of 16 amino acids. Germline-derived CDR1 and CDR2 are SGHVS and FNYEAQ. V trimming: 5 bases; J trimming: 4 bases; junction bases outside the gene matches: 11. CDR3: CASSPYSGEGYNEQFF. The CDR3 bases are TGTGCCAGCAGCCCTTATTCTGGGGAGGGGTACAATGAGCAGTTCTTC. The entire variable domain, with the rest obtained from reference TRBV7-6 and TRBJ2-1, is as follows: GAGVSQSPRYKVTKRGQDVALRCDPISGHVSLYWYRQALGQGPEFLTYFNYEAQQDKSGLPNDRFSAERPEGSISTLTIQRTEQRDSAMYRCASSPYSGEGYNEQFFGPGTRLTVL.

This rearrangement joins TRBV9 to TRBJ2-7; 8 bases align to TRBD1. The germline V gene has CDR1 SGDLS and CDR2 YYNGEE. With V trimmed by 4 bases and J by 5 bases, 8 bases remained unmatched. The length of the CDR3 is 14 residues. This CDR3 is CASSPGQGAHEQYF. CDR3 in DNA: TGTGCCAGCAGCCCTGGACAGGGAGCACACGAGCAGTACTTC.

A single count supports this clone. This sequence joins TRBV15 and TRBJ2-2, with a possible D match to TRBD1 (5 bases). The V gene lost 3 bases and the J gene lost 2 bases, with 7 bases spanning the gap. Germline CDR1 reads LNHNV; CDR2 reads YYDKDF (reference sequence). CDR3 length: 14 amino acids. The CDR3 sequence: CATSRTDNTGELFF. The CDR3 nucleotides read TGTGCCACCAGCAGGACAGATAACACCGGGGAGCTGTTTTTT. The full variable domain, rest sourced from reference TRBV15 and TRBJ2-2, is DAMVIQNPRYQVTQFGKPVTLSCSQTLNHNVMYWYQQKSSQAPKLLFHYYDKDFNNEADTPDNFQSRRPNTSFCFLDIRSPGLGDTAMYLCATSRTDNTGELFFGEGSRLTVL.

The chain links TRBV27 to TRBJ2-1; D tentatively fits TRBD1 or TRBD2 (5 bases each). Germline-derived CDR1 and CDR2 are MNHEY and SMNVEV (reference sequence). The CDR3 runs to 15 residues. Trimming removed 3 bases from V and 8 bases from J, with 17 bases in between. For the CDR3, the DNA is TGTGCCAGCAGTTTGTCGGGACGCGGCGGCGATGAGCAGTTCTTC. Protein product: CASSLSGRGGDEQFF.

This clone was counted a single time. The chain uses TRBV5-6 and TRBJ2-5; unclear D gene. V was clipped by 4 bases and J by 2 bases, with 18 bases between them. The CDR3 contains 16 residues. CDR1 SGHDT and CDR2 YYEEEE come from the germline V gene. CDR3 in amino acids: CASSPALRRKQETQYF. The CDR3 region has the DNA TGTGCCAGCAGCCCCGCACTCAGACGAAAGCAAGAGACCCAGTACTTC.

The rearrangement links TRBV28 to TRBJ2-7, with 10 bases that match TRBD1. Germline-derived CDR1 and CDR2 are MDHEN and SYDVKM. V trimming: 6 bases; J trimming: 2 bases; junction bases outside the gene matches: 10. The CDR3 loop spans 16 amino acids. The CDR3 DNA is TGTGCCAGCAGACAAACCGGGACAGGGGCGACCTACGAGCAGTACTTC. Translated: CASRQTGTGATYEQYF.

This sequence joins TRBV6-4 and TRBJ2-2; either TRBD1 or TRBD2 may fit D (5 bases each). From germline, CDR1 is MRHNA and CDR2 SNTAGT. Trimming pared 0 bases from V and 7 bases from J, leaving 6 bases between. CDR3 length: 13 amino acids. CDR3 sequence: CASSDSGVGELFF. CDR3 bases: TGTGCCAGCAGTGACTCGGGGGTCGGGGAGCTGTTTTTT.

CDR3 sequence (DNA): TGTGCCAGCAGTCTTGGAAGGGGGGCGGCGGAAGCTTTCTTT. Protein product: CASSLGRGAAEAFF. The chain employs TRBV7-9 and TRBJ1-1; D might be TRBD1 (6 bases). Trimming took 6 bases from V and 8 from J, leaving 19 bases between them. Germline V lookup: CDR1 SEHNR, CDR2 FQNEAQ (reference sequence). The CDR3 spans 14 residues.

The chain recombines TRBV6-1 with TRBJ1-3; D perhaps matches TRBD1 (5 bases). The V and J ends lost 2 bases and 9 bases respectively, with 17 bases between them. Germline V gives CDR1 MNHNS, CDR2 SASEGT. The CDR3 covers 15 residues. Here the CDR3 reads CASSEKPAGLPTIYF. CDR3 in DNA: TGTGCCAGCAGTGAAAAACCCGCAGGGCTCCCCACCATATATTTT.

CDR3 coding DNA: TGTGCCAGCAGCTTATTCCTAGCGGGAGCTCGGGAGCAGTACTTC. Protein sequence: CASSLFLAGAREQYF. The chain recombines TRBV7-2 with TRBJ2-7; the match to TRBD2 covers 10 bases. Looked up from germline, CDR1 is SGHTA and CDR2 is FQGNSA. CDR3 length: 15 amino acids. Unmatched junction bases numbered 8, after V lost 2 bases and J lost 7 bases.

The chain couples TRBV5-4 to TRBJ1-5; 9 bases fit TRBD1. The CDR3 covers 17 residues. J was trimmed by 4 bases and V by 3 bases; bases with no gene match: 11. Germline V gene lookup returns CDR1 SGHNT and CDR2 YYREEE (reference sequence). The CDR3 loop is CASSSHYQGQGNQPQHF. CDR3 nucleotides: TGTGCCAGCAGCTCCCACTACCAAGGACAGGGGAATCAGCCCCAGCATTTT.

The chain carries TRBV11-2 and TRBJ2-7; D unresolved. V was cut by 2 bases and J by 7 bases, with 6 bases left in between. Germline V CDR1 and CDR2: SGHAT, FQNNGV. The CDR3 loop spans 11 amino acids. The CDR3 reads CASSLSFEQYF. DNA for the CDR3: TGTGCCAGCAGCTTAAGTTTTGAGCAGTACTTC.